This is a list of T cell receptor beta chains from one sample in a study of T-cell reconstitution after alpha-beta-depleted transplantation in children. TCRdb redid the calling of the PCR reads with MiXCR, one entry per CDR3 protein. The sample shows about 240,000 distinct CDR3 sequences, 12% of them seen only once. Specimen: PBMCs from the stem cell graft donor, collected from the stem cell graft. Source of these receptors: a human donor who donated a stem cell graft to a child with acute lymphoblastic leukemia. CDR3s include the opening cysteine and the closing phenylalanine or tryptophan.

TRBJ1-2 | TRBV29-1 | CSVEGQGTNHGYTF
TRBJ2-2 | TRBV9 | CASSVVGAAAAGELFF
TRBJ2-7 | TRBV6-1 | CASSEVRAGVLTYEQYF
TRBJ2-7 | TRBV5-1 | CASRRDAGSYEQYF
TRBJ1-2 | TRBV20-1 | CSGAGQELLYGYTF
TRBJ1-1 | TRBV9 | CASSGGLQRTEAFF
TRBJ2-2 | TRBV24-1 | CATSEDPRTGELFF
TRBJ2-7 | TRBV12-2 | CASRLGIGTGSNYEQYF
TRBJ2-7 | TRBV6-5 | CASSYSGTGPYEQYF
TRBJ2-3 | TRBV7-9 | CASSSRTSGDPDTQYF
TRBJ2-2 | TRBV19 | CASISRDRVPGELFF
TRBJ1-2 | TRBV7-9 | CASSPQGNGYTF
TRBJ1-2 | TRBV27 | CASSLSPSQYGYTF
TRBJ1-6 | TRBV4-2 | CASSQATGEASPLHF
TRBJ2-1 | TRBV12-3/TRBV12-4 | CASSVGTALPYNEQFF
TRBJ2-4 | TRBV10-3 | CAISLAIGATSGRLVIQYF
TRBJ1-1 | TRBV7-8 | CASSLDVAGGAGTEAFF
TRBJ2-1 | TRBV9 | CASNVQGVKNEQFF
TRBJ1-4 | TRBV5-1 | CASSSQPREKLFF
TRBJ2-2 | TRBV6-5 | CASSYSIQGRTGELFF
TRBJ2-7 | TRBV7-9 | CASSLAVAVGEQYF
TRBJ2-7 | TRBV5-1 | CASSLDAGSQYF
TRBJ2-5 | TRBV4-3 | CASSQGTGSGETQYF
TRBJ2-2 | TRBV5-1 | CASRLGQGRVAGELFF
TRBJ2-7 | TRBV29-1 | CSVALPGRGNEQYF
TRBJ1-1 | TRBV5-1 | CASSPTPGQENTEAFF
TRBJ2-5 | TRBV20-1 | CSAGPSQETQYF
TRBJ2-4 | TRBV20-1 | CSARDNTKNIQYF
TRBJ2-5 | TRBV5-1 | CASSPDRRNQETQYF
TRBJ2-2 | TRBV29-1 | CSVRQGSNTGELFF
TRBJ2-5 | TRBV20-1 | CSAREVPTGGETQYF
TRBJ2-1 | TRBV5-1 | CASSKLPGQGEEEQFF
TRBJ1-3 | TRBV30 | CASTDGTGNTIYF
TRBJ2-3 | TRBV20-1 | CSATSPWASGRGGATDTQYF
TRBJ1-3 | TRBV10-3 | CAIKGQGISGNTIYF
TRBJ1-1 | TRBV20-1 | CSARRRSNTEAFF
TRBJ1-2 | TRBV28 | CASSLSGIGGYTF
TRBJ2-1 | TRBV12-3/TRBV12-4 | CASSLTANEQFF
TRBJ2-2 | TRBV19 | CASSIGKFTGELFF
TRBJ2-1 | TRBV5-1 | CASSLGHGLSSSYNEQFF
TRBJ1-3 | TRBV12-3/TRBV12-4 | CASIRNTIYF
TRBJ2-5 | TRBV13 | CASSQDGLGATQYF
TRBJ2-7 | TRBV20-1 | CSAKLPGRGAYEQYF
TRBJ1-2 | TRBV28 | CASSQDRVDYGYTF
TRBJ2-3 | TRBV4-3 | CASSQVRASRADTQYF